This paragraph covers one T cell receptor beta chain sequence. This clone's antigen is unknown. Base qualities are not at hand, and no much larger clone is one base apart. Library generation was performed with multiplex PCR. TCRdb shows the sequencer as Illumina HiSeq 4000. iRepertoire HTBI primers and Arm-PCR amplification of CDR3 regions were used to construct TCR beta libraries. PCR products were gel purified before sequencing. As for the authors' bioinformatics: Across samples, 62 TRBV and 15 or so TRBJ segments were identified and used for gene usage analysis of CDR3 amino acid clonotypes. Filtered high-quality paired reads were merged into contigs using COPE and FqMerger. BLAST was used to align contigs to the IMGT TRBV, TRBD and TRBJ reference genes, and CDR3 was defined following IMGT. Highly expanded clones were defined as clonotypes with a frequency above 0.1%. Repertoire diversity was measured by Shannon entropy, and V-J evenness by the Gini coefficient. A clonotype was considered public if more than one individual shared it. TCRdb trimmed the raw reads at Q25, called clones with MiXCR and kept productive beta chains. Under each unique CDR3 protein, matching rows form one entry showing the most common genes and DNA. TCRdb's processing, not the study's, gives the V and J calls here. This sample has hundreds of thousands of distinct CDR3 sequences in its table, and about 30% of those were observed once. Under 50% of the sample belongs to the ten largest clones.

Sequences MNHNS (CDR1) and SASEGT (CDR2) are obtained from the germline V gene. Including the terminal cysteine and phenylalanine, the CDR3 comprises 15 residues. Only the CDR3 region is kept as DNA, spanning 45 bases read in frame from base 1. From V the trimming removes 7 bases and from J it removes 2 bases, while the gene matches leave 11 bases of the junction unaccounted for. This entry is derived from a study of regulatory T cells in long-lasting Graves disease (dated by TCRdb to 2020 to 2022). Context from the whole study: Persistent Graves' disease was defined as antithyroid drug treatment for over 5 years with persistently positive TSH receptor autoantibodies. Persistent Graves' disease patients were compared with newly diagnosed Graves' disease patients by peripheral blood TCR sequencing and RNA sequencing. The study was registered as a clinical trial and conducted in China. A total of around 35 samples underwent TCR sequencing, from 13 patients with persistent Graves' disease and approximately 20 patients with newly diagnosed Graves' disease. On average, persistent Graves' disease patients in the clinical cohort had been on antithyroid drugs for roughly 11 years. Points the paper makes about the study in general: Peripheral blood alone was examined, since thyroid tissue, which constituted the primary lesion, could not be accessed. Compared with newly diagnosed patients, persistent Graves' disease patients had lower TCR Shannon entropy and fewer highly expanded clones, which suggests clonal expansion. Only the TCR beta chain was sequenced and analyzed. Patients with persistent disease shared more public clonotypes (about 2,700) than newly diagnosed patients did (966). The small sample size was acknowledged by the authors as a limitation that may reduce accuracy. Preferential use of TRBV28, TRBJ1-2 and TRBJ2-5 was observed in persistent disease, whereas TRBV20-1 and TRBJ2-1 were favored in newly diagnosed disease.

In the paper's terms, the time point label means: persistent/refractory GD, antithyroid drugs over 5 years with positive TRAb. For both TCR sequencing and RNA sequencing, RNA was extracted from PBMCs using TRIzol. Graves' disease was diagnosed according to American Thyroid Association guidelines. Patients for the study were recruited at an endocrinology department in Xi'an, China. Each patient gave about 9.1 milliliters of peripheral blood, collected in an EDTA anticoagulant tube. Ficoll Paque Plus density gradient separation was used to isolate PBMCs, and no additional T cell sorting was done. RNA quality was checked with an Agilent 2100 Bioanalyzer and agarose gel, and concentration with a NanoDrop 2000.

The receptor was derived from a female donor with Graves disease. Material: peripheral blood mononuclear cells (PBMCs), obtained when the disease was refractory, from a patient treated with antithyroid drugs. The rearranged chain carries TRBV6-1 and TRBJ2-7, with 7 central nucleotides matching TRBD1. The CDR3 is CASILEAGTAYEQYF. The DNA sequence is TGTGCCAGCATCCTCGAGGCCGGGACAGCCTACGAGCAGTACTTC.